Shown below are 32 T cell receptor beta chains from a single sample sequenced in a study of CD8 T cells in ankylosing spondylitis. Study-level points and caveats: Blood from ankylosing spondylitis patients appeared to carry a characteristic roughly eight-variant TCR beta motif.

MiXCR, applied by TCRdb to the 5' RACE reads, yields one record per CDR3 protein. The profile shows 670,000 or so distinct CDR3 sequences, around 20% of them singletons. Their antigens remain unidentified. Source material: blood, either unsorted or a sorted T cell fraction (not recorded which). These TCRs come from a male donor with ankylosing spondylitis.

The V call is TRBV27, the J call TRBJ2-3; 10 bases are shared with TRBD2. This CDR3 has 15 residues. V lost 5 bases, J lost 3 bases, and 5 bases stayed unmatched. Germline values: CDR1 MNHEY, CDR2 SMNVEV (reference sequence). The CDR3 spells CASSLGTSVTDTQYF. The CDR3 DNA is TGTGCCAGCAGTCTTGGGACTAGCGTGACAGATACGCAGTATTTT.

This clonotype was counted ten times or more. The chain carries TRBV29-1 and TRBJ1-1; tentatively, D is TRBD1 (5 bases). The CDR3 covers 13 residues. Germline CDR1 and CDR2: SQVTM and ANQGSEA. Between the trimmed V and J ends, which lost 4 bases and 2 bases, there was a span of 11 bases. The CDR3 DNA reads as TGCAGCGTTGTTTTAGGGGCTAACACTGAAGCTTTCTTT. Translating gives CSVVLGANTEAFF.

CDR3 sequence: CASSFRWAYEQYF. In DNA form, the CDR3 reads TGCGCCAGCAGCTTCAGATGGGCCTACGAGCAGTACTTC. V and J are TRBV5-1 and TRBJ2-7; D unclear. Germline loops: CDR1 SGHRS, CDR2 YFSETQ. The CDR3 consists of 13 residues. The V end lost 2 bases, the J end lost 2 bases, and 8 bases lay between the germline ends.

The chain employs TRBV6-5 and TRBJ2-7; D gene ambiguous. The germline CDR1 and CDR2 sequences are MNHEY and SVGAGI. The CDR3 runs 15 residues. Between the trimmed V and J ends, which lost 8 bases and 3 bases, there was a span of 20 bases. Written as DNA, the CDR3 is TGTGCCAGCTGTTCCTTACGGACGAACCACTACGAGCAGTACTTC. Translating it yields CASCSLRTNHYEQYF.

The chain is built from TRBV6-1 and TRBJ1-1; 9 bases are shared with TRBD1. The CDR3 has 12 amino acids. Trimming cost V 6 bases and J 7 bases; bases outside gene matches: 3. Germline-derived CDR1 and CDR2 are MNHNS and SASEGT. The DNA of the CDR3 is TGTGCCAGCAGCCCGACAGGGGGTGAAGCTTTCTTT. Translating it yields CASSPTGGEAFF.

For this clonotype: A junction boundary mismatches the germline segment, possibly from a read error. This chain links TRBV5-1 with TRBJ2-1; 10 positions match TRBD2. Germline CDR1 reads SGHRS; CDR2 reads YFSETQ. This CDR3 is 16 amino acids long. CDR3 residues: CASSLVASGSYYEQFF. The CDR3 DNA reads TGCGCCAGCAGCTTGGTGGCTAGCGGGAGCTACTATGAGCAGTTCTTC. The full variable domain, completed using reference TRBV5-1 and TRBJ2-1, is KAGVTQTPRYLIKTRGQQVTLSCSPISGHRSVSWYQQTPGQGLQFLFEYFSETQRNKGNFPGRFSGRQFSNSRSEMNVSTLELGDSALYLCASSLVASGSYYEQFFGPGTRLTVL.

This clonotype turned up a few times. The V and J genes are TRBV3-1 and TRBJ1-2; 8 bases are a match to TRBD1. V was pared by 5 bases and J by 4 bases, with 12 bases of the junction left unmatched. From germline, CDR1 is LGHDT and CDR2 YNNKEL (reference sequence). The CDR3 sequence is 16 residues long. The CDR3 DNA reads as TGTGCCAGCAGCGTGGGGACAGGACAAACGACCTATGGCTACACCTTC. Its translation: CASSVGTGQTTYGYTF.

CDR3 in DNA: TGTGCCAGCAGTTTCAAGACAGGGGGCGTTGGAAATCAGCCCCAGCATTTT. Amino acids: CASSFKTGGVGNQPQHF. The chain has TRBV6-5 and TRBJ1-5; TRBD1 aligns across 10 bases. Germline loops: CDR1 MNHEY, CDR2 SVGAGI. The CDR3 sequence is 17 residues long. Unmatched junction bases numbered 10, after V lost 4 bases and J lost 4 bases.

CDR3 amino acids: CASSPRQGAETQYF. CDR3 DNA sequence: TGTGCCAGCTCACCGAGACAGGGCGCCGAGACCCAGTACTTC. The chain couples TRBV18 to TRBJ2-5; 7 nucleotides align to TRBD1. This CDR3 comprises 14 residues. Germline CDR1 KGHSH, CDR2 LQKENI. After removal of 3 bases from V and 5 bases from J, the junction contained 6 bases not matched to a gene.

This clonotype showed up just a few times. J is TRBJ2-7 and V is TRBV6-2 or TRBV6-3, with 7 bases that match TRBD1. Per the germline V gene, CDR1 is MNHEY and CDR2 is SVGEGT. Trimming cost V 6 bases and J 0 bases; bases outside gene matches: 8. There are 15 residues in the CDR3. The CDR3 reads CASRLDRFTSYEQYF. In DNA, the CDR3 is TGTGCCAGCAGACTGGACAGGTTCACCTCCTACGAGCAGTACTTC.

This clonotype was recorded a few times. The chain couples TRBV29-1 to TRBJ1-1; TRBD1 matches at 8 bases. The CDR3 is 15 amino acids. V shed 6 bases, J shed 2 bases, and the junction held 11 bases outside the gene matches. CDR1 SQVTM and CDR2 ANQGSEA come from the germline V gene. CDR3 loop: CSVAQRQGTNTEAFF. Here the CDR3 DNA reads TGCAGCGTGGCGCAACGACAGGGGACAAACACTGAAGCTTTCTTT.

The chain couples TRBV3-1 to TRBJ2-4; perhaps TRBD2 as D (6 bases). Looked up from germline, CDR1 is LGHDT and CDR2 is YNNKEL (reference sequence). CDR3 length: 14 residues. V was clipped by 4 bases and J by 10 bases, with 17 bases between them. The CDR3 sequence: CASSPRTAGTIQYF. The CDR3 DNA reads TGTGCCAGCAGCCCACGTACGGCGGGAACTATTCAGTACTTC.

V usage is TRBV12-3 or TRBV12-4 and J usage is TRBJ2-7; TRBD2 might be the D (7 bases). The CDR3 spans 19 residues. V was pared by 6 bases and J by 3 bases, with 30 bases between. The CDR3 bases are TGTGCCAGCAGCCTAAGGACTAGTAGGGGGTATGGTATCGTCTACGAGCAGTACTTC. Translating it yields CASSLRTSRGYGIVYEQYF.

The J gene is TRBJ1-6, the V gene TRBV30; D remains unclear. Germline V gives CDR1 GTSNPN, CDR2 SVGIG (reference sequence). V lost 3 bases, J lost 9 bases, and 15 bases lay in between. This CDR3 spans 14 amino acids. The CDR3: CAWSTGSVGSPLHF. In DNA form, the CDR3 reads TGTGCCTGGAGCACCGGGTCCGTGGGTTCACCCCTCCACTTT.

The V and J genes are TRBV7-3 and TRBJ1-5; D may be TRBD1 (5 bases). Trimming cost V 5 bases and J 2 bases, with 22 bases left between them. Germline V gives CDR1 SGHTA, CDR2 FQGTGA. This CDR3 comprises 18 residues. This CDR3 is CASSPGGVTPSGNQPQHF. In DNA, the CDR3 is TGTGCCAGCAGCCCCGGGGGGGTGACCCCTTCGGGCAATCAGCCCCAGCATTTT.

This clonotype was counted only a few times. The rearrangement joins TRBV7-9 to TRBJ2-7; possible D gene TRBD2, 5 bases. Trimming took off 2 bases at V and 6 bases at J, with 14 bases between the two ends. Germline lookup yields CDR1 SEHNR and CDR2 FQNEAQ (reference sequence). The CDR3 extends over 14 amino acids. The CDR3 spells CASSLTRGRFEQYF. DNA of the CDR3: TGTGCCAGCAGCTTAACCCGGGGAAGGTTCGAGCAGTACTTC.

The CDR3 DNA reads TGTGCCAGCAGCCAAACTAGCGGGGGAGTCACCGGGGAGCTGTTTTTT. Translation gives CASSQTSGGVTGELFF. J is TRBJ2-2 and V is TRBV3-1, with 11 bases lining up with TRBD2. V trimming: 2 bases; J trimming: 4 bases; junction bases outside the gene matches: 3. Germline V gene data show CDR1 as LGHDT and CDR2 as YNNKEL (reference sequence). CDR3 length equals 16 residues.

This chain links TRBV20-1 with TRBJ2-7, with D tentatively TRBD1 or TRBD2 (5 bases each). Germline V lookup: CDR1 DFQATT, CDR2 SNEGSKA (reference sequence). The CDR3 is 14 amino acids. Deletions cut 7 bases from V and 2 bases from J, with 18 bases between. In nucleotides, the CDR3 is TGCAGTGGCTGGGCAGGGAGAAATACCTACGAGCAGTACTTC. It yields the protein CSGWAGRNTYEQYF.

This sequence joins TRBV29-1 and TRBJ1-1; 7 bases align to TRBD1. With 4 bases clipped from V and 0 bases from J, the junction kept 5 bases outside the gene matches. There are 14 residues in the CDR3. The V gene's germline CDR1 is SQVTM and CDR2 ANQGSEA. This chain's CDR3 is CSVGLGTVNTEAFF. CDR3 nucleotides: TGCAGCGTTGGACTTGGGACAGTGAACACTGAAGCTTTCTTT.

J is TRBJ2-1 and V is TRBV5-5; the match to TRBD2 covers 11 bases. CDR3 length: 18 residues. CDR1 and CDR2 from the germline V gene are SGHKS and YYEKEE (reference sequence). Germline trimming cut 0 bases from V and 1 base from J; bases unmatched to any gene: 6. CDR3 bases: TGTGCCAGCAGCTTGGCGGCGACTAGCGGGATTTCCTACAATGAGCAGTTCTTC. Translation gives CASSLAATSGISYNEQFF.

This clonotype was found many times. Its ends do not fully match the called genes, so a read error is possible. This sequence joins TRBV2 and TRBJ2-3; D may be TRBD1 (5 bases). The CDR3 contains 13 residues. Looked up from germline, CDR1 is SNHLY and CDR2 is FYNNEI. The CDR3 loop reads CASSEPGTDTQYF. The CDR3 nucleotides read TGCGCCAGCAGCGAACCAGGGACAGATACGCAGTATTTT.

V gene TRBV4-2 combines with J gene TRBJ2-1; possible D gene TRBD2, 5 bases. TRBJ2-7 explains the end of the DNA better; the J call may be wrong. Germline CDR1 and CDR2: LGHNA and YNFKEQ. The CDR3 runs 15 residues. CDR3 nucleotides: TGTGCCAGCAGCCAAAAAGCGGACCGATACAATGAGCAGTACTTC. As protein: CASSQKADRYNEQYF.

Only a few counts were recorded for this clonotype. This chain joins TRBV5-1 and TRBJ2-1, with 7 bases aligning to TRBD2. Germline CDR1 reads SGHRS; CDR2 reads YFSETQ. This CDR3 comprises 14 residues. V lost 2 bases to trimming and J lost 9 bases; unmatched junction nucleotides: 8. CDR3 amino acids: CASSFSTSEGEQFF. CDR3 sequence (DNA): TGCGCCAGCAGCTTCTCTACTAGCGAGGGTGAGCAGTTCTTC.

This clonotype has a handful of counts. This chain connects TRBV25-1 to TRBJ1-1, with 7 bases fitting TRBD1. V trimming: 1 base; J trimming: 6 bases; junction bases outside the gene matches: 8. Looked up from germline, CDR1 is MGHDK and CDR2 is SYGVNS. There are 15 residues in the CDR3. The CDR3 reads CASSEFKGALAEAFF. CDR3 in DNA: TGTGCCAGCAGTGAATTCAAGGGGGCGCTTGCTGAAGCTTTCTTT.

V is TRBV30 and J is TRBJ2-7; D is uncertain. V shed 0 bases and J shed 4 bases, with 4 bases lying between them. The CDR3 has 11 residues. Germline-derived CDR1 and CDR2 are GTSNPN and SVGIG (reference sequence). The CDR3 DNA reads TGTGCCTGGAGTGTCGAGTACGAGCAGTACTTC. Translating it yields CAWSVEYEQYF.

The rearrangement joins TRBV5-1 to TRBJ2-7, with 9 bases matching TRBD2. CDR3 length: 17 amino acids. V gave up 0 bases and J gave up 1 base; unmatched junction bases: 8. Germline lookup yields CDR1 SGHRS and CDR2 YFSETQ. The CDR3 DNA follows: TGCGCCAGCAGCTTGGAAGGTAGCGGGGGATCATCCTACGAGCAGTACTTC. As protein: CASSLEGSGGSSYEQYF.

This chain joins TRBV10-3 and TRBJ2-7; D might be TRBD1 (6 bases). This CDR3 region has 14 residues. V shed 3 bases and J shed 5 bases, with 14 bases lying between them. Germline CDR1 is ENHRY and CDR2 is SYGVKD. CDR3 protein: CAISERPTGNEQYF. CDR3 sequence (DNA): TGTGCCATCAGTGAAAGGCCAACAGGGAACGAGCAGTACTTC.

This clonotype was counted only a few times. This chain uses TRBV20-1 with TRBJ2-5; D might be TRBD2 (6 bases). Germline V CDR1 and CDR2: DFQATT, SNEGSKA (reference sequence). The CDR3 is 15 residues long. V shed 1 base and J shed 7 bases, with 19 bases lying between them. CDR3 sequence reads: CSARAGDPRPGTQYF. The DNA for the CDR3 is TGCAGTGCTAGAGCGGGGGATCCTAGGCCGGGGACCCAGTACTTC.

The chain is built from TRBV12-3 or TRBV12-4 and TRBJ1-1; D perhaps matches TRBD1 (5 bases). V was clipped by 5 bases and J by 4 bases, with 14 bases between them. There are 14 residues in the CDR3. CDR3 nucleotides: TGTGCCAGCAGTCCCCGGCATGGGGGCACTGAAGCTTTCTTT. Translating gives CASSPRHGGTEAFF.

This clonotype was seen only a few times. This chain connects TRBV7-6 to TRBJ2-3, with 9 bases that match TRBD2. The CDR3 contains 15 residues. Germline-derived CDR1 and CDR2 are SGHVS and FNYEAQ. Trimming removed 8 bases from V and 2 bases from J; junction bases left unmatched: 8. CDR3 nucleotide sequence: TGTGCCAGCGCCAACGGCGGGAGGGACACAGATACGCAGTATTTT. Protein sequence: CASANGGRDTDTQYF.

This clonotype was picked up a small number of times. The chain joins TRBV7-2 to TRBJ2-3; D gene uncertain. Trimming took 5 bases from V and 3 from J, leaving 9 bases between them. This CDR3 contains 13 residues. Per the germline V gene, CDR1 is SGHTA and CDR2 is FQGNSA. The CDR3 reads CASSAMGTDTQYF. The CDR3 region has the DNA TGTGCCAGCAGCGCCATGGGGACAGATACGCAGTATTTT.

This clonotype was found a few times. This chain uses TRBV5-1 with TRBJ1-1, with a weak D call TRBD1 (5 bases). With 1 base removed from V and 8 bases from J, the gap between germline ends came to 12 bases. The CDR3 is made up of 13 amino acids. Per germline, CDR1 SGHRS and CDR2 YFSETQ. In DNA form, the CDR3 reads TGCGCCAGCAGCTTGATGGGGGAAGGGGAAGCTTTCTTT. The encoded protein is CASSLMGEGEAFF.